This T cell receptor (beta chain) was captured in a study of vaccination and CD4 T cells after COVID-19. About the study: Nasal swab PCR detected SARS-CoV-2 in convalescent patients, who comprised several mild cases and one severe case. Study-wide findings and caveats: The authors identified 304 of 307 vaccine-specific clones in convalescent patients as spike mono-reactive. A nonsignificant rise from roughly 22 to 38 was seen in the median number of SARS-CoV-2-reactive clonotypes.

In regard to this clonotype: Its antigen is not identified.

The Oncomine TCR Beta short-read assay sequenced DNA from cultured CD4+ T cells. TCRdb called the PCR reads again in MiXCR, with one record for every CDR3 protein. Of 15,000 to 20,000 distinct CDR3 sequences listed, roughly 54% are singletons. The CDR3 contains 13 residues. Germline V gives CDR1 SGHRS, CDR2 YFSETQ. V lost 0 bases, J lost 5 bases, and 8 bases lay in between. The time point was: late sampling 161 to 241 days after vaccination in a few convalescent patients. Treatment of the sample: roughly 10-day PBMC culture with coronavirus spike peptide pools or control peptides (ViraFEST assay). This clonotype originated in a human donor who had recovered from COVID-19. The J gene is TRBJ2-5, the V gene TRBV5-1, with D possibly matching TRBD2 (5 bases). This specimen was CD4+ T cells from blood, cultured in vitro, taken about 7 months after SARS-CoV-2 vaccination. The CDR3 DNA reads as TGCGCCAGCAGCTTGGACCGCGGGGAGACCCAGTACTTC. It codes for CASSLDRGETQYF.